The 28 T cell receptor beta chains given below trace back to one sample, sequenced in a study of beta chain features in type 1 diabetes. Every isolated RNA sample was fully reverse transcribed, so sequencing captured expressed TCRB transcripts. Sequenced by immunoSEQ multiplex PCR; TCRdb stores in-frame clones only, minus some. The data hold roughly 370,000 clones, with around 14% observed a single time. Sequenced material: naive CD4+ T cells from blood. Every receptor here comes from a man aged 25 to 45 in good health.

Here the CDR3 reads CASSSGSWYEQYV. The CDR3, as DNA: TGTGCCAGTAGTAGCGGGAGCTGGTACGAGCAGTACGTC. This chain links TRBV19 with TRBJ2-7; 7 nucleotides align to TRBD2. The CDR3 spans 13 residues. V lost 4 bases to trimming and J lost 4 bases; unmatched junction nucleotides: 4. Germline loops: CDR1 LNHDA, CDR2 SQIVND (reference sequence).

The sample holds a few counts of this clone. The chain uses TRBV29-1 and TRBJ2-5; D might be TRBD2 (5 bases). The CDR3 is 12 amino acids. Trimming took off 4 bases at V and 5 bases at J, with 11 bases between the two ends. Germline lookup yields CDR1 SQVTM and CDR2 ANQGSEA. CDR3 residues: CSVVVSVETQYF. The CDR3 nucleotides are TGCAGCGTTGTTGTTAGCGTCGAGACCCAGTACTTC.

The genes are TRBV5-1 and TRBJ2-2; 11 bases fit TRBD2. The CDR3 runs 15 residues. Trimming took 5 bases from V and 3 from J; bases not matched to a gene: 3. CDR1 and CDR2 from the germline V gene are SGHRS and YFSETQ. CDR3 sequence: CASRLAGAYTGELFF. CDR3 DNA: TGCGCCAGCAGACTAGCGGGGGCCTACACCGGGGAGCTGTTTTTT.

V gene TRBV7-6 combines with J gene TRBJ2-3, with TRBD2 identical over 13 bases. CDR1 and CDR2 (germline): SGHVS, FNYEAQ. Trimming took 5 bases from V and 9 from J; bases not matched to a gene: 8. This CDR3 has 15 residues. CDR3 DNA: TGTGCCAGCAGCACGGGACTAGCGGGAAGAAAGACGCAGTATTTT. Translated, it gives CASSTGLAGRKTQYF.

This clone was seen once. Other DNA sequences within the sample encode an identical CDR3. The genes are TRBV20-1 and TRBJ2-5; D gene unclear. CDR1 and CDR2 from the germline V gene are DFQATT and SNEGSKA (reference sequence). The CDR3 extends over 11 amino acids. V was trimmed by 6 bases and J by 2 bases, leaving 7 bases between them. CDR3 sequence: CSALRQETQYF. In DNA form, the CDR3 reads TGCAGTGCGCTGCGACAAGAGACCCAGTACTTC.

The chain joins TRBV6-6 to TRBJ1-4, with D unclear. The CDR3 runs to 13 residues. Germline CDR1 MNHNY, CDR2 SVGAGI (reference sequence). The V end lost 6 bases, the J end lost 5 bases, and 10 bases lay between the germline ends. In DNA, the CDR3 is TGTGCCAGCAGCTATCGAGAAAATGAAAAACTGTTTTTT. This codes for CASSYRENEKLFF.

This chain connects TRBV7-9 to TRBJ1-1; D gene ambiguous. The CDR3 loop spans 14 amino acids. The V gene's germline CDR1 is SEHNR and CDR2 FQNEAQ (reference sequence). The germline V and J ends were trimmed by 5 bases and 4 bases, with 14 bases remaining between them. CDR3 protein: CASSLRVSSTEAFF. The CDR3 region has the DNA TGTGCCAGCAGCCTCCGGGTTTCTAGCACTGAAGCTTTCTTT.

This clone was seen a handful of times. This CDR3 reads CASSLAVPGNEQFF. In nucleotides, the CDR3 is TGTGCCAGCAGCTTGGCCGTACCCGGCAATGAGCAGTTCTTC. J is TRBJ2-1 and V is TRBV5-6; D gene uncertain. In germline, CDR1 is SGHDT, CDR2 YYEEEE. This CDR3 is built from 14 residues. V lost 0 bases, J lost 6 bases, and 10 bases lay in between.

This clone was seen a handful of times. The chain employs TRBV5-1 and TRBJ1-2, with D uncertain. Trimming stripped 2 bases from V and 2 bases from J, with 7 bases between. Germline V gene data show CDR1 as SGHRS and CDR2 as YFSETQ. This CDR3 contains 13 residues. CDR3 in DNA: TGCGCCAGCAGCTTTCCGGACAACTATGGCTACACCTTC. It codes for CASSFPDNYGYTF.

This rearrangement joins TRBV16 to TRBJ1-1, with D possibly being TRBD1 (5 bases). The V end lost 4 bases, the J end lost 7 bases, and 22 bases lay between the germline ends. Germline V gives CDR1 KGHSY, CDR2 FQNENV. The CDR3 sequence is 16 residues long. The CDR3 DNA follows: TGTGCCAGCAGCCCGAGGGGCGTCAGGGTACGGCTTGAAGCTTTCTTT. Protein sequence: CASSPRGVRVRLEAFF. Full variable domain (outside the CDR3, taken from reference TRBV16 and TRBJ1-1): GEEVAQTPKHLVRGEGQKAKLYCAPIKGHSYVFWYQQVLKNEFKFLISFQNENVFDETGMPKERFSAKCLPNSPCSLEIQATKLEDSAVYFCASSPRGVRVRLEAFFGQGTRLTVV.

This clone was counted only a few times. The rearrangement uses TRBV5-1 and TRBJ2-3, with a tentative D call TRBD1 (6 bases). The CDR3 is 12 amino acids. Germline CDR1 is SGHRS and CDR2 is YFSETQ. The germline V and J ends were trimmed by 6 bases and 4 bases, with 9 bases remaining between them. The DNA for the CDR3 is TGCGCCAGCAAGGGGGAGTCAGATACGCAGTATTTT. Protein product: CASKGESDTQYF. Using reference TRBV5-1 and TRBJ2-3 for the parts outside the CDR3, the full variable domain is KAGVTQTPRYLIKTRGQQVTLSCSPISGHRSVSWYQQTPGQGLQFLFEYFSETQRNKGNFPGRFSGRQFSNSRSEMNVSTLELGDSALYLCASKGESDTQYFGPGTRLTVL.

This clone turned up a few times. V gene TRBV7-2 combines with J gene TRBJ1-6; TRBD1 matches at 7 bases. This CDR3 comprises 15 residues. Unmatched junction bases numbered 4, after V lost 1 base and J lost 7 bases. Germline CDR1 SGHTA, CDR2 FQGNSA. The CDR3 DNA is TGTGCCAGCAGCTTAGAGACAGGGACAAATTCACCCCTCCACTTT. Translating it yields CASSLETGTNSPLHF. Full variable domain (missing parts from reference TRBV7-2 and TRBJ1-6): GAGVSQSPSNKVTEKGKDVELRCDPISGHTALYWYRQSLGQGLEFLIYFQGNSAPDKSGLPSDRFSAERTGGSVSTLTIQRTQQEDSAVYLCASSLETGTNSPLHFGNGTRLTVT.

The rearrangement joins TRBV7-9 to TRBJ1-6, with 10 bases identical to TRBD1. Germline V gene data show CDR1 as SEHNR and CDR2 as FQNEAQ (reference sequence). J lost 8 bases, V lost 3 bases, and 7 bases had no gene match. The CDR3 sequence is 16 residues long. CDR3 coding DNA: TGTGCCAGCAGCTTGACAGGGGGCAGGGGCCATTCACCCCTCCACTTT. This translates into CASSLTGGRGHSPLHF.

There are a few counts of this clone. This chain joins TRBV21-1 and TRBJ2-7; TRBD1, as called in the table, went unchecked against the DNA. TRBV21-1 is a listed pseudogene. The CDR3 length is 14 residues. Written as DNA, the CDR3 is TGTGCCAGCACCAGGGGGGACATCCACTACGAGCAGTACGTC. Translating it yields CASTRGDIHYEQYV.

The chain employs TRBV11-3 and TRBJ2-5; D not certain. Trimming shortened V by 0 bases and J by 4 bases, and 6 bases separated the two germline ends. Per germline, CDR1 SGHNT and CDR2 YENEEA. This CDR3 contains 13 residues. The CDR3 DNA is TGTGCCAGCAGCTTAGATCTGGGAGAGACCCAGTACTTC. Its protein product is CASSLDLGETQYF.

The chain recombines TRBV10-3 with TRBJ2-3, with TRBD2 matching over 12 bases. CDR3 length equals 15 residues. From germline, CDR1 is ENHRY and CDR2 SYGVKD. J lost 7 bases, V lost 5 bases, and 7 bases had no gene match. In DNA form, the CDR3 reads TGTGCCATCAGTCGACTAGCGGGAGACGGGTATACGCAGTATTTT. Translating it yields CAISRLAGDGYTQYF.

The chain uses TRBV4-3 and TRBJ2-7; 8 bases align to TRBD2. The junction had 4 bases not matched to a gene; V was cut back by 3 bases and J by 6 bases. The CDR3 sequence is 13 residues long. Germline V gene lookup returns CDR1 LGHNA and CDR2 YSLEER. CDR3 DNA: TGCGCCAGCAGCCAGGGACTAGGGACCGAGCAGTACGTC. Its protein product is CASSQGLGTEQYV.

Only a few counts were recorded for this clone. The chain employs TRBV10-3 and TRBJ2-4; tentatively, D is TRBD2 (7 bases). Germline-derived CDR1 and CDR2 are ENHRY and SYGVKD. The V end was cut by 3 bases, the J end by 2 bases, with 17 bases between. The CDR3 extends over 17 amino acids. The CDR3 DNA follows: TGTGCCATCAGTGAAGGGAGGGGGAGAGGAACCAAAAACATTCAGTACTTC. As protein: CAISEGRGRGTKNIQYF.

There are a few counts of this clone. This chain connects TRBV14 to TRBJ2-3; 10 bases are shared with TRBD2. Trimming removed 2 bases from V and 1 base from J; junction bases left unmatched: 3. This CDR3 has 16 amino acids. Germline-derived CDR1 and CDR2 are SGHDN and FVKESK. In DNA, the CDR3 is TGTGCCAGCAGCCAACTAGCGGGGGACCGCACAGATACGCAGTATTTT. It codes for CASSQLAGDRTDTQYF.

This clone has just a few counts. V gene TRBV7-2 combines with J gene TRBJ2-5, with unresolved D. Looked up from germline, CDR1 is SGHTA and CDR2 is FQGNSA. V was trimmed by 3 bases and J by 4 bases, leaving 6 bases between them. CDR3 length: 12 residues. As DNA, the CDR3 is TGTGCCAGCAGCTTTAACGGAGAGACCCAGTACTTC. This gives the protein CASSFNGETQYF.

This clone was detected a few times. The V and J genes are TRBV14 and TRBJ2-3; 9 nucleotides agree with TRBD2. V lost 1 base, J lost 7 bases, and 9 bases stayed unmatched. The germline V gene encodes CDR1 SGHDN and CDR2 FVKESK. The CDR3 is made up of 16 amino acids. The CDR3 coding sequence is TGTGCCAGCAGCCAAGTAGCCCTAGCGGGACTGTATACGCAGTATTTT. Its protein product is CASSQVALAGLYTQYF.

The genes are TRBV25-1 and TRBJ2-5, with D perhaps TRBD2 (5 bases). V was trimmed by 1 base and J by 5 bases, leaving 14 bases between them. CDR1 and CDR2 from the germline V gene are MGHDK and SYGVNS. This CDR3 is built from 15 residues. Here the CDR3 reads CASSEWRALRETQYF. The DNA of the CDR3 is TGTGCCAGCAGTGAATGGCGGGCCTTGCGGGAGACCCAGTACTTC.

This clone was found a few times. The V and J genes are TRBV9 and TRBJ1-3; TRBD1 matches at 7 bases. Germline-derived CDR1 and CDR2 are SGDLS and YYNGEE. The CDR3 consists of 14 residues. The V segment lost 5 bases and the J segment 5 bases; nucleotides outside the gene matches: 7. The CDR3 loop is CASSSRQGRNTIYF. The CDR3 DNA is TGTGCCAGCAGTTCTAGACAGGGACGAAACACCATATATTTT.

This rearrangement joins TRBV4-3 to TRBJ2-3, with D unresolved. The germline CDR1 and CDR2 sequences are LGHNA and YSLEER. V was cut by 1 base and J by 6 bases, with 17 bases left in between. CDR3 length: 16 amino acids. The CDR3 DNA reads as TGCGCCAGCAGCCAAGGACCCGGGTCCTTCGCGGATACGCAGTATTTT. It encodes CASSQGPGSFADTQYF.

The table lists this clone with a few counts. The chain joins TRBV29-1 to TRBJ2-3, with 8 bases identical to TRBD2. V trimming: 6 bases; J trimming: 2 bases; junction bases outside the gene matches: 7. Looked up from germline, CDR1 is SQVTM and CDR2 is ANQGSEA. CDR3 size: 14 residues. CDR3 coding DNA: TGCAGCGTGGTCGGGAGGGCCCTCACAGATACGCAGTATTTT. Its protein product is CSVVGRALTDTQYF.

J is TRBJ2-5 and V is TRBV4-1; 10 bases are a match to TRBD2. The germline V gene has CDR1 MGHRA and CDR2 YSYEKL. CDR3 length equals 18 residues. J lost 5 bases, V lost 1 base, and 13 bases had no gene match. The CDR3 sequence is CASSQGNSGGPLSETQYF. For the CDR3, the DNA is TGCGCCAGCAGCCAAGGCAATAGCGGGGGGCCTCTCTCTGAGACCCAGTACTTC.

The chain recombines TRBV7-2 with TRBJ2-7; D perhaps matches TRBD2 (6 bases). Trimming stripped 2 bases from V and 6 bases from J, with 11 bases between. In germline, CDR1 is SGHTA, CDR2 FQGNSA. This CDR3 spans 13 amino acids. The CDR3 sequence: CASSLRLAAEQYV. The CDR3 bases are TGTGCCAGCAGCTTACGATTAGCGGCCGAGCAGTACGTC.

This chain joins TRBV7-9 and TRBJ2-6; no clear D gene. The CDR3 consists of 18 residues. Germline V gives CDR1 SEHNR, CDR2 FQNEAQ (reference sequence). Trimming pared 2 bases from V and 0 bases from J, leaving 14 bases between. Written as DNA, the CDR3 is TGTGCCAGCAGCTTACCCGACATTCTTCTCTCTGGGGCCAACGTCCTGACTTTC. Residues: CASSLPDILLSGANVLTF.